This T cell receptor beta chain was profiled in a study of blood T cell repertoires in COVID-19. For the study at large: Sample material is recorded as cDNA or gDNA derived from T cells, B-cell-depleted T cells, or PBMCs.

Living in roughly 23 US areas, the participants were between 18 and 89 years of age. Clinical history reported by participants formed the basis on which cohorts were assigned. Looked up from germline, CDR1 is SGHTA and CDR2 is FQGTGA. The junction had 1 base not matched to a gene; V was cut back by 3 bases and J by 1 base. The CDR3 is 14 amino acids. In the source study's methods: Nucleated cell counts were estimated from reference gene primer amplification. Sequencing was performed with immunoSEQ multiplex PCR; in TCRdb, only in-frame clones are kept and a portion is missing. Clone size and the V and J calls come from that table; the DNA yielded D and trimming. In the table there are around 250,000 clones, about 91% of which are singletons.

This clonotype originated in a human donor in a cohort exposed to, infected with or recovered from COVID-19 (not recorded which). The donor label of this sample is uncertain. Sequencing input: PBMCs or T cells enriched from blood (not recorded which). The rearrangement uses TRBV7-3 and TRBJ2-3; TRBD1 matches 7 bases. CDR3 protein: CASSFDRGTDTQYF. The CDR3 region has the DNA TGTGCCAGCAGCTTTGACAGGGGCACAGATACGCAGTATTTT.